Listed below are T cell receptor beta chains from one sample, sequenced in a study of cytomegalovirus exposure and HLA in healthy donors. Produced via immunoSEQ multiplex PCR; TCRdb's table is partial and in-frame only. The table shows 130,000 or so clones, with around 77% occurring only once. The specimen was PBMCs. These receptors came from a male donor in good health and CMV-seropositive. CDR3s include the opening cysteine and the closing phenylalanine or tryptophan. D genes are given only for firm matches. Expanded clones are given a class, and other clones once, few, many or no size at all.

cdr3_length	d_call	clone_size	v_call	j_call	cdr3_aa	cdr3_nt
18	TRBD2	-	TRBV7-6	TRBJ2-2	CASSATLPGTSGAGELFF	TGTGCCAGCAGCGCCACACTCCCCGGGACTAGCGGCGCCGGGGAGCTGTTTTTT
14	-	-	TRBV15	TRBJ2-3	CATSRGGGINTQYF	TGTGCCACCAGCAGAGGTGGGGGGATAAATACGCAGTATTTT
13	-	few	TRBV7-9	TRBJ2-3	CASSFDSTDTQYF	TGTGCCAGCAGCTTCGACAGTACAGATACGCAGTATTTT
15	TRBD1	-	TRBV6-4	TRBJ2-2	CASSYRGENTGELFF	TGTGCCAGCAGTTACAGGGGCGAGAACACCGGGGAGCTGTTTTTT
15	-	-	TRBV2	TRBJ1-1	CASSDVGREYTEAFF	TGTGCCAGCAGTGACGTGGGACGGGAGTACACTGAGGCTTTCTTT
15	-	few	TRBV6-1	TRBJ2-2	CASSEEPGNTGELFF	TGTGCCAGCAGTGAAGAGCCGGGTAACACCGGGGAGCTGTTTTTT
15	-	-	TRBV6-1	TRBJ1-2	CASSVTVKANYGYTF	TGTGCCAGCAGTGTTACGGTAAAAGCTAACTATGGCTACACCTTC
12	-	-	TRBV5-5	TRBJ2-7	CASSLSSYEQYF	TGTGCCAGCAGCCTGAGCTCCTACGAGCAGTACTTC
17	-	-	TRBV7-9	TRBJ2-2	CASSPLPVMPNTGELFF	TGTGCCAGCAGCCCCCTCCCAGTGATGCCGAACACCGGGGAGCTGTTTTTT
16	-	-	TRBV5-6	TRBJ1-5	CASANLKGGSNQPQHF	TGTGCCAGCGCAAACCTGAAAGGGGGTAGCAATCAGCCCCAGCATTTT
15	-	-	TRBV5-4	TRBJ2-1	CASSFDRGGYNEQFF	TGTGCCAGCAGCTTTGACAGGGGAGGGTACAATGAGCAGTTCTTC
17	-	-	TRBV7-9	TRBJ1-3	CASSLGVGRFSGNTIYF	TGTGCCAGCAGCTTAGGAGTAGGGAGGTTCTCTGGAAACACCATATATTTT
14	TRBD1	-	TRBV7-2	TRBJ1-1	CASSLGQLNTEAFF	TGTGCCAGCAGCCTGGGACAGCTGAACACTGAAGCTTTCTTT
15	TRBD1	-	TRBV28	TRBJ1-1	CASSVRGQGVPEAFF	TGTGCCAGCAGCGTCCGGGGGCAGGGGGTCCCTGAAGCTTTCTTT
13	-	once	TRBV29-1	TRBJ1-1	CSSQKGNDLEAFF	TGCAGCTCCCAAAAGGGGAATGACTTGGAAGCTTTCTTT
13	-	-	TRBV28	TRBJ1-2	CASSLGTRYGYTF	TGTGCCAGCAGCCTAGGGACACGGTATGGCTACACCTTC
13	-	-	TRBV7-8	TRBJ2-3	CASSTTVSDTQYF	TGTGCCAGCAGTACGACAGTATCAGATACGCAGTATTTT
14	TRBD1	-	TRBV5-1	TRBJ1-5	CASSLSTGSEPQHF	TGCGCCAGCAGCTTGTCGACAGGGAGTGAACCCCAGCATTTT
15	-	-	TRBV10-3	TRBJ1-5	CAISETGWGNQPQHF	TGTGCCATCAGTGAGACAGGCTGGGGCAATCAGCCCCAGCATTTT
14	-	few	TRBV6-1	TRBJ1-4	CASRDPATNEKLFF	TGTGCCAGCAGAGATCCAGCAACTAATGAAAAACTGTTTTTT
13	TRBD2	-	TRBV28	TRBJ2-5	CASSLGGEETQYF	TGTGCCAGCAGTTTAGGGGGGGAAGAGACCCAGTACTTC
15	-	-	TRBV1	TRBJ2-4	CTSSSLSHQGNIQYF	TGCACCAGCAGCAGTCTGAGTCACCAGGGAAACATTCAGTACTTC
13	-	-	TRBV28	TRBJ1-1	CASSTNMNTEAFF	TGTGCCAGCAGTACCAACATGAACACTGAAGCTTTCTTT
17	TRBD2	-	TRBV7-6	TRBJ2-7	CASSPVSGGIGGHEQYF	TGTGCCAGCAGTCCAGTCAGCGGGGGGATTGGTGGCCACGAGCAGTACTTC
14	-	few	TRBV11-2	TRBJ2-7	CASSLNARVFEQYF	TGTGCCAGCAGCTTAAACGCCCGAGTGTTCGAGCAGTACTTC
17	TRBD2	-	TRBV5-1	TRBJ2-7	CASSFGTSALYSYEQYF	TGCGCCAGCAGCTTCGGGACTAGCGCCCTGTACTCCTACGAGCAGTACTTC
15	-	-	TRBV10-3	TRBJ1-2	CAISERGQLPGSYTF	TGTGCCATCAGTGAGAGAGGGCAGCTCCCAGGTAGCTACACCTTC
13	-	-	TRBV7-8	TRBJ2-7	CASSSIGLYEQYF	TGTGCCAGCAGCTCTATAGGACTCTACGAGCAGTACTTC
15	-	-	TRBV28	TRBJ1-4	CASSWLGATNEKLFF	TGTGCCAGCAGTTGGTTGGGAGCAACTAATGAAAAACTGTTTTTT
14	-	-	TRBV28	TRBJ2-3	CASSVRGYTDTQYF	TGTGCCAGCAGTGTCAGGGGTTACACAGATACGCAGTATTTT
15	-	-	TRBV7-9	TRBJ1-3	CASIPGTHSGNTIYF	TGTGCCAGCATCCCGGGGACTCACTCTGGAAACACCATATATTTT
14	-	-	TRBV7-2	TRBJ1-1	CASSPQGMNTEAFF	TGTGCCAGCAGCCCCCAGGGGATGAACACTGAAGCTTTCTTT
17	-	-	TRBV5-5	TRBJ2-1	CASSKDSPHASYNEQFF	TGTGCCAGCAGCAAGGACAGCCCCCACGCCTCCTACAATGAGCAGTTCTTC
14	TRBD1	-	TRBV5-6	TRBJ1-1	CASSGMDRGTEAFF	TGTGCCAGCAGCGGTATGGACAGGGGCACTGAAGCTTTCTTT
15	-	-	TRBV19	TRBJ2-1	CASNAGLNSYNEQFF	TGTGCCAGTAACGCGGGACTTAATTCCTACAATGAGCAGTTCTTC
16	TRBD1	-	TRBV15	TRBJ2-6	CATSGSDRAGANVLTF	TGTGCCACCAGCGGTTCCGACAGGGCTGGGGCCAACGTCCTGACTTTC
16	TRBD1	-	TRBV9	TRBJ1-3	CASSVGRGSSGNTIYF	TGTGCCAGCAGCGTAGGCAGGGGGAGCTCTGGAAACACCATATATTTT
11	-	-	TRBV20-1	TRBJ2-7	CSVGGAYEQYF	TGCAGTGTAGGGGGAGCCTACGAGCAGTACTTC
13	-	once	TRBV15	TRBJ1-5	CATSSLQGQPQHF	TGTGCCACCAGCAGCTTACAGGGCCAACCCCAGCATTTT
15	TRBD1	-	TRBV2	TRBJ1-5	CASSGPGGSNQPQHF	TGTGCCAGCAGTGGACCAGGGGGATCTAATCAGCCCCAGCATTTT
16	TRBD1	-	TRBV27	TRBJ2-3	CASATGLGQGADTQYF	TGTGCCAGCGCGACGGGGTTGGGCCAGGGGGCAGATACGCAGTATTTT
20	TRBD1	-	TRBV28	TRBJ1-4	CASSLFNEGARRGTNEKLFF	TGTGCCAGCAGTTTGTTCAATGAGGGGGCAAGAAGAGGAACTAATGAAAAACTGTTTTTT
16	-	-	TRBV7-2	TRBJ1-1	CASSLVGAGANTEAFF	TGTGCCAGCAGCTTAGTGGGGGCAGGGGCGAACACTGAAGCTTTCTTT
15	-	-	TRBV28	TRBJ1-2	CASSPLAYSNYGYTF	TGTGCCAGCAGTCCCCTAGCGTATTCTAACTATGGCTACACCTTC
16	TRBD1	-	TRBV5-1	TRBJ1-1	CASSSGQGAPNTEAFF	TGCGCCAGCAGCTCGGGACAGGGGGCTCCGAACACTGAAGCTTTCTTT
14	-	-	TRBV27	TRBJ1-5	CASSLRDTYQPQHF	TGTGCCAGCAGTTTACGGGACACGTATCAGCCCCAGCATTTT
13	TRBD2	-	TRBV6-4	TRBJ2-1	CASSEGSGVRQFF	TGTGCCAGCAGTGAGGGTAGCGGGGTCCGGCAGTTCTTC
14	-	-	TRBV5-1	TRBJ2-3	CASSLQGNKDTQYF	TGCGCCAGCAGCTTACAGGGAAATAAGGATACGCAGTATTTT
14	TRBD1	-	TRBV10-3	TRBJ2-1	CAISDGTGSDEQFF	TGTGCCATCAGTGACGGGACAGGGTCGGACGAGCAGTTCTTC
14	-	-	TRBV9	TRBJ1-3	CASSTLSSGNTIYF	TGTGCCAGCAGCACCCTGAGCTCTGGAAACACCATATATTTT
13	-	-	TRBV7-3	TRBJ1-1	CASSSRVNTEAFF	TGTGCCAGCAGCTCCAGGGTGAACACTGAAGCTTTCTTT
16	TRBD2	-	TRBV11-1	TRBJ2-5	CASSLGLAGPQETQYF	TGTGCCAGCAGCCTGGGACTAGCGGGCCCCCAAGAGACCCAGTACTTC
17	TRBD2	-	TRBV2	TRBJ2-2	CASSEARGGTNTGELFF	TGTGCCAGCAGTGAAGCGCGGGGAGGGACCAACACCGGGGAGCTGTTTTTT